Listed below are T cell receptor beta chains from one sample, sequenced in a study of cytomegalovirus exposure and HLA in healthy donors. Generated by immunoSEQ multiplex PCR, the TCRdb table keeps only in-frame clones and is missing some. The repertoire includes roughly 150,000 clones, about 75% of them detected once, and less than 3% sits in the top ten. Sequencing input: PBMCs. The receptors were gathered from a female donor in good health and CMV-seronegative. The CDR3 runs from the conserved cysteine through the conserved F or W. The order of the fields is D gene, clone size, J gene, V gene, CDR3 protein, CDR3 DNA. The D gene is left open where the match is weak. Clone size is not always given. Where it is, it says once, few, many or a class for expanded clones.

D gene: -
clone size: -
J gene: TRBJ1-1
V gene: TRBV5-1
CDR3 protein: CASSLQGGNTEAFF
CDR3 DNA: TGCGCCAGCAGCTTGCAAGGGGGAAACACTGAAGCTTTCTTT

D gene: -
clone size: -
J gene: TRBJ2-3
V gene: TRBV5-5
CDR3 protein: CASSVPGTDTQYF
CDR3 DNA: TGTGCCAGCAGCGTCCCGGGGACAGATACGCAGTATTTT

D gene: TRBD1
clone size: few
J gene: TRBJ1-3
V gene: TRBV19
CDR3 protein: CASRDRVPGNTIYF
CDR3 DNA: TGTGCCAGCCGCGACAGGGTTCCCGGAAACACCATATATTTT

D gene: -
clone size: once
J gene: TRBJ2-3
V gene: TRBV7-9
CDR3 protein: CASSAGPVDTQYF
CDR3 DNA: TGTGCCAGCAGCGCGGGCCCCGTGGATACGCAGTATTTT

D gene: -
clone size: -
J gene: TRBJ2-7
V gene: TRBV6-5
CDR3 protein: CASSNRASREEQYF
CDR3 DNA: TGTGCCAGCAGCAACAGGGCCTCGCGGGAGGAGCAGTACTTC

D gene: TRBD1
clone size: -
J gene: TRBJ2-2
V gene: TRBV6-4
CDR3 protein: CASRTGGMGTGELFF
CDR3 DNA: TGTGCCAGCCGGACAGGGGGAATGGGCACCGGGGAGCTGTTTTTT

D gene: TRBD2
clone size: -
J gene: TRBJ2-7
V gene: TRBV7-2
CDR3 protein: CASSLTSGGTSYEQYF
CDR3 DNA: TGTGCCAGCAGCTTGACTAGCGGGGGTACCTCCTACGAGCAGTACTTC

D gene: -
clone size: -
J gene: TRBJ1-4
V gene: TRBV6-1
CDR3 protein: CASSRQPPNEKLFF
CDR3 DNA: TGTGCCAGCAGTCGACAGCCCCCTAATGAAAAACTGTTTTTT

D gene: TRBD1
clone size: -
J gene: TRBJ1-3
V gene: TRBV28
CDR3 protein: CASSFPGTDSGNTIYF
CDR3 DNA: TGTGCCAGCAGTTTCCCCGGGACAGACTCTGGAAACACCATATATTTT

D gene: TRBD2
clone size: -
J gene: TRBJ2-3
V gene: TRBV18
CDR3 protein: CASSPQAGGSTDTQYF
CDR3 DNA: TGTGCCAGCTCACCACAAGCGGGAGGCAGCACAGATACGCAGTATTTT

D gene: TRBD1
clone size: once
J gene: TRBJ2-3
V gene: TRBV6-5
CDR3 protein: CASSLRDSDTDTQYF
CDR3 DNA: TGTGCCAGCAGTCTCCGGGACAGCGATACAGATACGCAGTATTTT

D gene: -
clone size: -
J gene: TRBJ2-3
V gene: TRBV2
CDR3 protein: CASSSSTDTQYF
CDR3 DNA: TGTGCCAGCAGTTCTAGCACAGATACGCAGTATTTT

D gene: TRBD1
clone size: -
J gene: TRBJ2-3
V gene: TRBV11-2
CDR3 protein: CASSLGTGHTDTQYF
CDR3 DNA: TGTGCCAGCAGCTTAGGGACAGGGCACACAGATACGCAGTATTTT

D gene: -
clone size: few
J gene: TRBJ1-2
V gene: TRBV30
CDR3 protein: CAWSFGQPGGGYTF
CDR3 DNA: TGTGCCTGGAGTTTCGGCCAACCAGGAGGTGGCTACACCTTC

D gene: -
clone size: -
J gene: TRBJ2-7
V gene: TRBV6-5
CDR3 protein: CASSYFSRAPEQYF
CDR3 DNA: TGTGCCAGCAGTTACTTTTCGAGGGCCCCCGAGCAGTACTTC

D gene: TRBD1
clone size: -
J gene: TRBJ1-2
V gene: TRBV7-6
CDR3 protein: CASSLRQGDGYTF
CDR3 DNA: TGTGCCAGCAGCTTAAGACAGGGCGATGGCTACACCTTC

D gene: TRBD1
clone size: once
J gene: TRBJ2-5
V gene: TRBV7-9
CDR3 protein: CASSLGDRGLQETQYF
CDR3 DNA: TGTGCCAGCAGCCTAGGTGACAGGGGGCTTCAAGAGACCCAGTACTTC

D gene: -
clone size: once
J gene: TRBJ1-5
V gene: TRBV28
CDR3 protein: CASSLQGGDQPQHF
CDR3 DNA: TGTGCCAGCAGTTTACAGGGCGGGGATCAGCCCCAGCATTTT

D gene: -
clone size: -
J gene: TRBJ1-6
V gene: TRBV6-1
CDR3 protein: CASRTRVNSPLHF
CDR3 DNA: TGTGCCAGCAGGACCCGGGTGAATTCACCCCTCCACTTT

D gene: TRBD1
clone size: once
J gene: TRBJ1-5
V gene: TRBV28
CDR3 protein: CASSLMDRGPRPQHF
CDR3 DNA: TGTGCCAGCAGTTTAATGGACAGGGGGCCCCGCCCCCAGCATTTT